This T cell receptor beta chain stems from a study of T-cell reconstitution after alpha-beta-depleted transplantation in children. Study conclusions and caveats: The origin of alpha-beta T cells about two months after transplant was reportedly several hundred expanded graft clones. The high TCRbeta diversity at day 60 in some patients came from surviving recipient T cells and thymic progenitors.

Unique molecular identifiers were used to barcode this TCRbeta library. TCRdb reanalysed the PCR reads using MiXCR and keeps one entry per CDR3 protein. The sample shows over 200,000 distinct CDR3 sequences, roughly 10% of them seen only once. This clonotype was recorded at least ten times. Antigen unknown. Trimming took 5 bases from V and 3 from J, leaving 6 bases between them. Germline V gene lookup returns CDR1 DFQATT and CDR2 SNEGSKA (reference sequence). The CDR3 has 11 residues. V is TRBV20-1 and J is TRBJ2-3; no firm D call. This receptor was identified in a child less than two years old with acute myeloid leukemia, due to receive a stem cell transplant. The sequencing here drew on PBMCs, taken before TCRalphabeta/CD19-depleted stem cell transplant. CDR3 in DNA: TGCAGTGCTGAAAAGACAGATACGCAGTATTTT. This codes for CSAEKTDTQYF.